Shown below are 29 T cell receptor beta chains from a single sample sequenced in a study of T cells expressing NK-cell markers. With the 5' RACE reads reprocessed, TCRdb shows one record per CDR3 protein and no DNA. This sample's clone table lists about 460,000 distinct CDR3 sequences. The material sequenced was blood T cells: a sorted CD56 or NKG2C T cell subset, CD4+ or CD8+ T cells, or bulk PBMC T cells (not recorded which). These receptors all come from a woman in her 50s in good health.

The V call is TRBV6-1, the J call TRBJ2-7; the D gene TCRdb calls, TRBD1, cannot be checked with no DNA. CDR1 and CDR2 (germline): MNHNS, SASEGT. The length of the CDR3 is 15 residues. Here the CDR3 reads CASSRTGVGSYEQYF.

The chain combines TRBV29-1 with TRBJ2-5; the D call of TRBD2 rests on TCRdb alone, since no DNA is present to check it. There are 13 residues in the CDR3. CDR1 and CDR2 from the germline V gene are SQVTM and ANQGSEA. The CDR3 is CSVVSGGRETQYF.

This chain uses TRBV19 with TRBJ1-5. This CDR3 contains 14 residues. Looked up from germline, CDR1 is LNHDA and CDR2 is SQIVND (reference sequence). The CDR3 reads CASSRDLRNQPQHF.

The chain employs TRBV6-5 and TRBJ2-1; lacking DNA, the TRBD2 call made by TCRdb goes unchecked. Germline loops: CDR1 MNHEY, CDR2 SVGAGI. This CDR3 has 16 residues. The CDR3 sequence: CASRRAGWGSYNEQFF.

The chain has TRBV6-5 and TRBJ2-1; TCRdb calls TRBD2, which cannot be checked without DNA. Germline V gives CDR1 MNHEY, CDR2 SVGAGI. The CDR3 length is 18 residues. The chain's CDR3 is CASSYLTSSAGGRNEQFF.

The chain employs TRBV5-1 and TRBJ2-1; TCRdb indicates TRBD2, and absent DNA this call remains unverified. Per the germline V gene, CDR1 is SGHRS and CDR2 is YFSETQ. The CDR3 consists of 16 residues. The CDR3: CASSLGWVSETNEQFF. Full variable domain (remainder filled in from reference TRBV5-1 and TRBJ2-1): KAGVTQTPRYLIKTRGQQVTLSCSPISGHRSVSWYQQTPGQGLQFLFEYFSETQRNKGNFPGRFSGRQFSNSRSEMNVSTLELGDSALYLCASSLGWVSETNEQFFGPGTRLTVL.

The rearrangement joins TRBV30 to TRBJ2-3; TCRdb's D call, TRBD2, is unchecked because there is no DNA. This CDR3 has 16 amino acids. Germline values: CDR1 GTSNPN, CDR2 SVGIG (reference sequence). CDR3 loop: CAWRRWREGPADTQYF.

The chain is built from TRBV29-1 and TRBJ2-5; absent DNA, TCRdb's TRBD2 call cannot be checked. Germline V gene lookup returns CDR1 SQVTM and CDR2 ANQGSEA. The CDR3 has 17 amino acids. The CDR3 sequence is CSVEGSGGRAPQETQYF.

The CDR3 loop reads CASSQEVAFYNEQFF. The genes are TRBV6-5 and TRBJ2-1. CDR1 and CDR2 (germline): MNHEY, SVGAGI. CDR3 length: 15 residues.

The genes are TRBV4-1 and TRBJ2-3; TCRdb designates TRBD2, a call that cannot be tested without DNA. Germline lookup yields CDR1 MGHRA and CDR2 YSYEKL. CDR3 length: 16 amino acids. The CDR3 spells CASSQDWRGSTDTQYF.

This chain joins TRBV28 and TRBJ2-1; TCRdb indicates TRBD2, and absent DNA this call remains unverified. The germline gives CDR1 MDHEN, CDR2 SYDVKM. This CDR3 is built from 18 residues. The CDR3 protein is CASSFLRGLAGAYNEQFF. Looking up the rest from reference TRBV28 and TRBJ2-1 gives the full variable domain: DVKVTQSSRYLVKRTGEKVFLECVQDMDHENMFWYRQDPGLGLRLIYFSYDVKMKEKGDIPEGYSVSREKKERFSLILESASTNQTSMYLCASSFLRGLAGAYNEQFFGPGTRLTVL.

This chain connects TRBV9 to TRBJ2-1; absent DNA, TCRdb's TRBD2 call cannot be checked. The CDR3 runs to 17 residues. Germline CDR1 is SGDLS and CDR2 is YYNGEE. This chain's CDR3 is CASSVRLPGLAGVEQFF.

The CDR3 sequence is CASTPGGGDTQYF. The V and J genes are TRBV5-1 and TRBJ2-3; TCRdb's D gene call, TRBD1, goes unchecked for lack of DNA. Germline V gene data show CDR1 as SGHRS and CDR2 as YFSETQ. This CDR3 comprises 13 residues.

J is TRBJ1-4 and V is TRBV7-9; TCRdb returns TRBD1, unconfirmable since there is no DNA. Per the germline V gene, CDR1 is SEHNR and CDR2 is FQNEAQ (reference sequence). There are 16 residues in the CDR3. The chain's CDR3 is CASSLALGTGDEKLFF.

The chain carries TRBV9 and TRBJ1-5; TCRdb's D gene call, TRBD1, goes unchecked for lack of DNA. The CDR3 loop spans 19 amino acids. CDR1 is SGDLS and CDR2 is YYNGEE in the germline V gene. The CDR3 loop reads CASSVVGTGGAGNNQPQHF.

This chain connects TRBV29-1 to TRBJ2-6; TCRdb designates TRBD1, a call that cannot be tested without DNA. Germline assignment: CDR1 SQVTM and CDR2 ANQGSEA. CDR3 length equals 17 residues. CDR3 loop: CSAGGGQVVSGANVLTF.

This chain connects TRBV3-1 to TRBJ2-1; TCRdb gives TRBD1 as the D gene, but with no DNA this cannot be confirmed. This CDR3 has 15 residues. From germline, CDR1 is LGHDT and CDR2 YNNKEL (reference sequence). The CDR3 reads CASSQDVQGRHEQFF.

The V gene is TRBV6-5, the J gene TRBJ2-1; lacking DNA, the TRBD1 call made by TCRdb goes unchecked. The CDR3 length is 16 residues. Germline values: CDR1 MNHEY, CDR2 SVGAGI. The CDR3 loop is CASSNPRGSSYNEQFF.

CDR3 protein: CASSSRSGNTIYF. The chain uses TRBV27 and TRBJ1-3. The CDR3 has 13 amino acids. The germline V gene encodes CDR1 MNHEY and CDR2 SMNVEV (reference sequence).

The V call is TRBV28, the J call TRBJ1-1. The CDR3 covers 13 residues. Germline CDR1 and CDR2: MDHEN and SYDVKM. This CDR3 is CASSLIHNTEAFF.

The rearrangement uses TRBV5-6 and TRBJ2-3; TCRdb's assignment of TRBD2 cannot be checked, as there is no DNA. The CDR3 consists of 13 residues. Germline CDR1 reads SGHDT; CDR2 reads YYEEEE. The CDR3 region is CASRRDWTDTQYF.

CDR3: CASIFKVESSYNEQFF. The chain has TRBV12-3 or TRBV12-4 and TRBJ2-1. The CDR3 contains 16 residues.

The V call is TRBV20-1, the J call TRBJ2-5; the D call from TCRdb, TRBD2, cannot be confirmed without DNA. The germline CDR1 and CDR2 sequences are DFQATT and SNEGSKA (reference sequence). CDR3 size: 14 residues. CDR3 amino acids: CSARGTTAGETQYF.

The chain carries TRBV19 and TRBJ2-1; lacking DNA, the TRBD1 call made by TCRdb goes unchecked. The CDR3 length is 15 residues. From germline, CDR1 is LNHDA and CDR2 SQIVND (reference sequence). CDR3 amino acids: CASSIDWTGVNEQFF.

The CDR3 spells CAKTGGAFRETQYF. The rearrangement links TRBV6-6 to TRBJ2-5; absent DNA, TCRdb's TRBD1 call cannot be checked. CDR3 size: 14 residues. The germline V gene has CDR1 MNHNY and CDR2 SVGAGI (reference sequence).

The chain uses TRBV12-3 or TRBV12-4 and TRBJ2-3; the D call of TRBD1 rests on TCRdb alone, since no DNA is present to check it. CDR3 length equals 16 residues. CDR3 amino acids: CASSPYRASTTDTQYF.

The chain links TRBV7-9 to TRBJ2-2; TCRdb picks TRBD2, but there is no DNA to check that call. The germline V gene encodes CDR1 SEHNR and CDR2 FQNEAQ (reference sequence). This CDR3 has 16 amino acids. CDR3 amino acids: CASSVTGTSGTGELFF.

This chain joins TRBV28 and TRBJ2-5; TCRdb returns TRBD1, unconfirmable since there is no DNA. Germline CDR1 reads MDHEN; CDR2 reads SYDVKM. This CDR3 has 13 residues. The CDR3 sequence is CASTPQGAETQYF.

The chain employs TRBV27 and TRBJ2-5; absent DNA, TCRdb's TRBD1 call cannot be checked. This CDR3 has 13 residues. The V gene's germline CDR1 is MNHEY and CDR2 SMNVEV (reference sequence). CDR3 sequence: CASSSSSSGTQYF.